These T cell receptor beta chains were read from a single sample in a study of T cell responses to AZD1222 COVID-19 vaccine. The data were produced by immunoSEQ multiplex PCR, yet TCRdb's version contains in-frame clones alone and is incomplete. In the table there are 250,000 or so clones, over 90% of which are singletons. The specimen was peripheral blood, collected on day 0 of AZD1222 vaccination. These receptors came from an adult in good health. The CDR3 runs from the conserved cysteine through the conserved F or W. D genes are given only for firm matches. A row's size may be missing; if present it is once, few, many or a size class.

V,J,D,size,CDR3,DNA
TRBV6-5,TRBJ2-1,TRBD2,-,CATRGRGNEQFF,TGTGCCACCCGCGGGAGGGGCAATGAGCAGTTCTTC
TRBV7-9,TRBJ2-1,-,-,CASSLFGEQFF,TGTGCCAGCAGCTTATTCGGTGAGCAGTTCTTC
TRBV5-5,TRBJ1-2,-,-,CASSLKTNIGYGYTF,TGTGCCAGCAGCTTGAAGACCAATATAGGCTATGGCTACACCTTC
TRBV13,TRBJ2-7,TRBD2,-,CASSLRREVGEQYF,TGTGCCAGCAGCTTACGGCGGGAGGTGGGCGAGCAGTACTTC
TRBV6-1,TRBJ2-1,-,-,CASSGFTGLFGNEQFF,TGTGCCAGCAGTGGATTTACAGGGTTGTTCGGCAATGAGCAGTTCTTC
TRBV4-2,TRBJ2-2,-,-,CASSRLPRGPRGGELFF,TGTGCCAGCAGCCGACTACCTCGGGGCCCGAGGGGAGGGGAGCTGTTTTTT
TRBV19,TRBJ2-1,-,-,CASSPGGLRNEQFF,TGTGCCAGTAGTCCCGGGGGACTTAGAAATGAGCAGTTCTTC
TRBV12-3/TRBV12-4,TRBJ2-7,-,-,CASSFARPYEQYF,TGTGCCAGCAGTTTCGCCCGTCCCTACGAGCAGTACTTC
TRBV6-5,TRBJ2-1,-,once,CASSQYFVDEQFF,TGTGCCAGCAGTCAGTATTTTGTCGATGAGCAGTTCTTC
TRBV2,TRBJ2-1,TRBD2,-,CASSALAGYNYNEQFF,TGTGCCAGCAGTGCGCTAGCGGGGTATAATTACAATGAGCAGTTCTTC
TRBV28,TRBJ1-4,-,once,CASSLGGAITNEKLFF,TGTGCCAGCTCCCTAGGAGGGGCAATAACTAATGAAAAACTGTTTTTT
TRBV28,TRBJ1-1,-,-,CASGGLAGSTEAFF,TGTGCCAGCGGAGGGTTAGCAGGGTCAACTGAAGCTTTCTTT
TRBV27,TRBJ2-3,TRBD2,few,CASSLAGTLAGGPGATQYF,TGTGCCAGCAGTTTAGCGGGCACACTAGCGGGGGGGCCCGGGGCTACGCAGTATTTT
TRBV28,TRBJ2-7,-,-,CASTGDGDLSSYEQYF,TGTGCCAGCACCGGGGACGGAGACCTTAGCTCCTACGAGCAGTACTTC
TRBV29-1,TRBJ2-5,-,-,CSVEGSEGETQYF,TGCAGCGTTGAGGGGTCCGAAGGTGAGACCCAGTACTTC
TRBV5-4,TRBJ1-2,-,-,CASSPGGSSNYGYTF,TGTGCCAGCAGCCCGGGGGGCAGCTCCAACTATGGCTACACCTTC
TRBV11-2,TRBJ2-1,-,-,CASSLRRQTYNEQFF,TGTGCCAGCAGCTTAAGGAGGCAGACCTACAATGAGCAGTTCTTC
TRBV28,TRBJ1-1,-,-,CASSRRGKGAFF,TGTGCCAGCAGCCGGAGGGGGAAAGGGGCTTTCTTT
TRBV18,TRBJ2-1,TRBD1,-,CASSPPGGHEQFF,TGTGCCAGCTCACCCCCAGGGGGCCATGAGCAGTTCTTC
TRBV5-5,TRBJ2-7,-,-,CASSRASGFSYEQYF,TGTGCCAGCAGCCGGGCGAGCGGGTTCTCCTACGAGCAGTACTTC